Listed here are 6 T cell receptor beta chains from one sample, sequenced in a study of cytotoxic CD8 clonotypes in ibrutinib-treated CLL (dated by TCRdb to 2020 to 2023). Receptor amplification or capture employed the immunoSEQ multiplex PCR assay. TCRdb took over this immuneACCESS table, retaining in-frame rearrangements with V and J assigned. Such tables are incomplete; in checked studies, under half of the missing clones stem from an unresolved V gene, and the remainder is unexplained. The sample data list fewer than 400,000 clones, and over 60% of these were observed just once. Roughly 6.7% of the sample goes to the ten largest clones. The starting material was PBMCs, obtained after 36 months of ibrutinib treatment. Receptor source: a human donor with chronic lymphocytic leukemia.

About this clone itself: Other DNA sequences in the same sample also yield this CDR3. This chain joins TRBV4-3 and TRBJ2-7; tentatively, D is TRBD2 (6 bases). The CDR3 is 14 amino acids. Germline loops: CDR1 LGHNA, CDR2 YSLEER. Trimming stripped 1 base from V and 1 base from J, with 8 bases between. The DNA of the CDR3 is TGCGCCAGCAGCCAAGGCCTAGCGTCCTACGAGCAGTACTTC. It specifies CASSQGLASYEQYF.

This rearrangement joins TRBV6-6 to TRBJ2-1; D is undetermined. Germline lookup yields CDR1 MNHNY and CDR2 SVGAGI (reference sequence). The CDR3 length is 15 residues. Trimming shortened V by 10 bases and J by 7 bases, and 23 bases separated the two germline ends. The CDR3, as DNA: TGTGCCACCGGCAAGGCGACGGGCCAAGGGAATGAGCAGTTCTTC. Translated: CATGKATGQGNEQFF.

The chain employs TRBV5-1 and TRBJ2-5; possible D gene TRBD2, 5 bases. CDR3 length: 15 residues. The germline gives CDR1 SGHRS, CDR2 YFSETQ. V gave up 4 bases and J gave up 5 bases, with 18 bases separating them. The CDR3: CASSTGVGGRETQYF. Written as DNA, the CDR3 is TGCGCCAGCAGCACCGGGGTAGGCGGGCGCGAGACCCAGTACTTC.

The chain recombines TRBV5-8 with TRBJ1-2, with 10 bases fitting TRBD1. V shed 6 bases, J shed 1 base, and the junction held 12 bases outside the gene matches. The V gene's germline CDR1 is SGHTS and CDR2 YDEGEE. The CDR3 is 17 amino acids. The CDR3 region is CASIYGTGAFINYGYTF. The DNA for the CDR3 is TGTGCCAGCATCTACGGGACAGGGGCCTTCATTAACTATGGCTACACCTTC.

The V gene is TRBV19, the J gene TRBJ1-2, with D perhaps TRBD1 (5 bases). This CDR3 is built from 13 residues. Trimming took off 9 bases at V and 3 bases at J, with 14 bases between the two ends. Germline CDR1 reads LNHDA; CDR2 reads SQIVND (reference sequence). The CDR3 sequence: CASSPGRDYGYTF. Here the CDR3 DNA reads TGTGCCAGCTCCCCGGGGCGCGACTATGGCTACACCTTC.

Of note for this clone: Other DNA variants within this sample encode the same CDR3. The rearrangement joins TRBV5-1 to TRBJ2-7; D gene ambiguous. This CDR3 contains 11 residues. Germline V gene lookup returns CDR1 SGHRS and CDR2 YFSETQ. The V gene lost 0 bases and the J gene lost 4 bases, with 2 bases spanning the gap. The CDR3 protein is CASSLAYEQYF. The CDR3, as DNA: TGCGCCAGCAGCTTGGCGTACGAGCAGTACTTC.